A single sample is the source of the 3 T cell receptor beta chains below, sequenced in a study of human T cells and chemical hapten exposure. As for time point: patch test 1, 2 weeks after DPC sensitization. Sample treatment: therapeutic diphenylcyclopropenone sensitization with weekly scalp DPC. One entry per CDR3 protein results from TCRdb running MiXCR on the RACE reads. The data hold tens of thousands of distinct CDR3 sequences, with roughly 7.1% observed a single time. Sequencing used whole blood, obtained in connection with sensitization to the hapten diphenylcyclopropenone (DPC). These receptors were obtained from a woman in her 30s with alopecia areata. Some clones in this sample may be carry-over from other donors' samples.

This clonotype was recorded at least ten times. At one end, the junction sequence differs from germline, possibly due to a read error. This chain uses TRBV25-1 with TRBJ2-5, with TRBD1 identical over 7 bases. Germline V gene lookup returns CDR1 MGHDK and CDR2 SYGVNS. This CDR3 is built from 15 residues. The CDR3 DNA sequence: TGTGCCAGCAGTAAATACAGGGGAAATGGAGAGACCCAGTACTTC. Protein: CASSKYRGNGETQYF.

This clonotype came up many times. This chain joins TRBV6-6 and TRBJ1-4, with D hard to call. Per the germline V gene, CDR1 is MNHNY and CDR2 is SVGAGI (reference sequence). V lost 6 bases and J 2 bases, leaving 4 bases between the germline ends. The CDR3 is made up of 12 amino acids. The CDR3 loop is CASRQTNEKLFF. CDR3 nucleotides: TGTGCCAGCAGACAGACTAATGAAAAACTGTTTTTT.

The rearrangement joins TRBV6-5 to TRBJ1-1; D gene uncertain. The CDR3 is 16 amino acids. The germline V and J ends were trimmed by 2 bases and 0 bases, with 13 bases remaining between them. In germline, CDR1 is MNHEY, CDR2 SVGAGI. Here the CDR3 reads CASSYRPNRMNTEAFF. The CDR3 DNA follows: TGTGCCAGCAGTTACCGACCTAACAGAATGAACACTGAAGCTTTCTTT.